This T cell receptor (beta chain) was sequenced for a study of a mutant IDH1 vaccine in newly diagnosed glioma. About the research overall: Commencement of vaccination occurred 4-6 weeks following radiotherapy alone, or concurrently with temozolomide cycles.

Germline V gene lookup returns CDR1 LNHNV and CDR2 YYDKDF (reference sequence). The CDR3 loop spans 15 amino acids. The germline V and J ends were trimmed by 3 bases and 4 bases, with 13 bases remaining between them. Note on this clone: Its antigen remains unidentified.

This sample's time point: week 47, end of study. Every vaccine dose comprised 300 ug of mutant IDH1 20-mer peptide plus topical imiquimod. Each donor presented with a new WHO grade 3 or 4 astrocytoma that tested IDH1-mutant and showed ATRX loss. Profiling relied on immunoSEQ multiplex PCR, and the TCRdb table lists in-frame clones only, not all of them. The data contain 30,000 to 40,000 clones, about 92% of them singletons. General study points: There seemed to be no relation between pseudoprogression and changes in top peripheral T cell clonotypes. Vaccine-induced immune responses occurred in roughly 94% of patients.

This receptor was obtained from a man aged 35 to 55 with glioma. The sample consisted of PBMCs, taken from a glioma patient whose treatment included an IDH1 peptide vaccine. The chain carries TRBV15 and TRBJ1-3; D is unresolved. The DNA for the CDR3 is TGTGCCACCAGCAGGGCTACGACGGGGGGAAACACCATATATTTT. It codes for CATSRATTGGNTIYF.